This TCR beta chain was documented in a study of shared clonotypes between healthy human individuals. The split of CD4+ cells yielded CD45RA+ naive and CD45RA-negative memory subsets. CDR3 size: 14 residues. Germline assignment: CDR1 MNHNS and CDR2 SASEGT. Unmatched junction bases numbered 6, after V lost 2 bases and J lost 9 bases. Notes on this clone: Its specificity is not known.

TCRdb keeps only in-frame clones here, not all; method: immunoSEQ multiplex PCR. The profile shows 2.3 million or so clones, approximately 93% of them singletons. Study outcomes and limitations: Estimated richness was generally greater in naive than memory subsets.

The clonotype comes from a man younger than 35 in good health. Some clones in this sample may be carry-over from other donors' samples. Sequenced material: naive CD4+ T cells from PBMCs. Subset reported: CD45RA+ positively selected. The V gene is TRBV6-1, the J gene TRBJ2-1, with 8 bases aligning to TRBD2. CDR3: CASSELSGSSEQFF. CDR3 nucleotides: TGTGCCAGCAGTGAACTGAGCGGGAGTTCTGAGCAGTTCTTC.